A single sample is the source of the 10 T cell receptor beta chains below, sequenced in a study of response to subunit inactivated influenza vaccine. In TCRdb, the RT-PCR reads were re-called with MiXCR into one record per CDR3 protein. The sample lists some 200,000 distinct CDR3 sequences; 10% to 15% were seen once. This sample was shared with a second study, whose subject was T cells expressing NK-cell markers. This second study notes: Researchers built TCR beta cDNA using 5'RACE template switching with UMIs.

Specimen: CD8+ T cells sorted from PBMCs, collected less than 13 days after vaccination. These receptors were taken from a man aged 45 to 65 who received an inactivated influenza vaccine.

This clonotype was seen more than once but under ten times. The chain recombines TRBV11-2 with TRBJ2-7; D ambiguous. Trimming pared 1 base from V and 0 bases from J, leaving 7 bases between. Germline-derived CDR1 and CDR2 are SGHAT and FQNNGV. The length of the CDR3 is 14 residues. The CDR3 loop reads CASSLGAFSYEQYF. The CDR3 coding sequence is TGTGCCAGCAGCTTAGGAGCTTTCTCCTACGAGCAGTACTTC.

The chain carries TRBV7-8 and TRBJ2-7, with unresolved D. The CDR3 totals 13 residues. CDR1 is SGHVS, CDR2 FQNEAQ, per germline. V lost 3 bases and J 2 bases, leaving 8 bases between the germline ends. The CDR3 loop is CASSLVSTYEQYF. The CDR3, as DNA: TGTGCCAGCAGCTTGGTCAGTACCTACGAGCAGTACTTC.

The gene calls are TRBV24-1 and TRBJ2-1, with TRBD1 matching over 8 bases. After removal of 6 bases from V and 9 bases from J, the junction contained 9 bases not matched to a gene. This CDR3 spans 14 amino acids. Germline V gene lookup returns CDR1 KGHDR and CDR2 SFDVKD. Written as DNA, the CDR3 is TGTGCCACCAGTCGGGACAGGCCCCTTTCTGAGCAGTTCTTC. The encoded protein is CATSRDRPLSEQFF.

The chain links TRBV20-1 to TRBJ1-2; D gene uncertain. The CDR3 spans 14 residues. The ends were cut back, 0 bases at V and 4 bases at J, with 12 bases in the middle. Germline CDR1 and CDR2: DFQATT and SNEGSKA (reference sequence). CDR3 sequence: CSARDLVESYGYTF. CDR3 in DNA: TGCAGTGCTAGAGATTTGGTCGAATCCTATGGCTACACCTTC.

The chain has TRBV7-9 and TRBJ1-2, with D hard to call. The V gene's germline CDR1 is SEHNR and CDR2 FQNEAQ (reference sequence). Trimming stripped 2 bases from V and 6 bases from J, with 10 bases between. The CDR3 totals 13 residues. The CDR3 reads CASSLQDRDGYTF. In DNA, the CDR3 is TGTGCCAGCAGCTTACAGGACCGGGATGGCTACACCTTC. Looking up the rest from reference TRBV7-9 and TRBJ1-2 gives the full variable domain: DTGVSQNPRHKITKRGQNVTFRCDPISEHNRLYWYRQTLGQGPEFLTYFQNEAQLEKSRLLSDRFSAERPKGSFSTLEIQRTEQGDSAMYLCASSLQDRDGYTFGSGTRLTVV.

This clonotype was observed a handful of times. Here the CDR3 reads CASSLGLAGVYNEQFF. CDR3 nucleotides: TGTGCCAGCTCACTGGGACTAGCGGGGGTCTACAATGAGCAGTTCTTC. V gene TRBV18 combines with J gene TRBJ2-1; 14 bases are shared with TRBD2. Germline CDR1 is KGHSH and CDR2 is LQKENI. V shed 4 bases and J 3 bases; nucleotides not matched to a gene: 2. This CDR3 contains 16 residues.

This clonotype was seen a few times. The chain recombines TRBV7-9 with TRBJ2-7; D is possibly TRBD2 (6 bases). Trimming cost V 3 bases and J 6 bases, with 18 bases left between them. CDR1 is SEHNR, CDR2 FQNEAQ, per germline (reference sequence). CDR3 size: 15 residues. The chain's CDR3 is CASSLVQAGLSEQYF. DNA for the CDR3: TGTGCCAGCAGCTTGGTGCAAGCGGGCCTCAGCGAGCAGTACTTC.

This clonotype was counted between two and nine times. In DNA form, the CDR3 reads TGTGCCAGCAGCCCAACGACAGGAACTAACTATGGCTACACCTTC. It encodes CASSPTTGTNYGYTF. The V gene is TRBV3-1, the J gene TRBJ1-2; D is possibly TRBD1 (6 bases). The CDR3 sequence is 15 residues long. The V end was cut by 4 bases, the J end by 0 bases, with 12 bases between. Germline CDR1 and CDR2: LGHDT and YNNKEL (reference sequence).

V gene TRBV7-3 combines with J gene TRBJ2-7, with D maybe TRBD1 (5 bases). The CDR3 is made up of 14 amino acids. V lost 3 bases and J lost 2, with 11 bases in between. The germline gives CDR1 SGHTA, CDR2 FQGTGA. Here the CDR3 DNA reads TGTGCCAGCAGCTTTAGCACAGGACCCTACGAGCAGTACTTC. Its translation is CASSFSTGPYEQYF.

This clonotype was seen a handful of times. This rearrangement joins TRBV29-1 to TRBJ2-2; 7 bases line up with TRBD2. Germline trimming cut 2 bases from V and 2 bases from J; bases unmatched to any gene: 5. This CDR3 is 15 amino acids long. Germline values: CDR1 SQVTM, CDR2 ANQGSEA. The CDR3 sequence: CSVERLAVNTGELFF. As DNA, the CDR3 is TGCAGCGTTGAAAGGCTAGCGGTTAACACCGGGGAGCTGTTTTTT.